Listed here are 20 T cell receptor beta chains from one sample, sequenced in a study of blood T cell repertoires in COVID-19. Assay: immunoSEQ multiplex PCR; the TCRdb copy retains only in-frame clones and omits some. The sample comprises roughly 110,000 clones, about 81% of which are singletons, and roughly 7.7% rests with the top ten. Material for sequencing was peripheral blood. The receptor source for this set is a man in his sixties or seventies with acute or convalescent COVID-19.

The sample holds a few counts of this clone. CDR3 nucleotide sequence: TGTGCCAGCAGCCGGGGGGGAGATACGCAGTATTTT. It codes for CASSRGGDTQYF. V gene TRBV7-3 combines with J gene TRBJ2-3; TRBD2 matches at 8 bases. The CDR3 extends over 12 amino acids. CDR1 and CDR2 from the germline V gene are SGHTA and FQGTGA. With 5 bases clipped from V and 5 bases from J, the junction kept 0 bases outside the gene matches.

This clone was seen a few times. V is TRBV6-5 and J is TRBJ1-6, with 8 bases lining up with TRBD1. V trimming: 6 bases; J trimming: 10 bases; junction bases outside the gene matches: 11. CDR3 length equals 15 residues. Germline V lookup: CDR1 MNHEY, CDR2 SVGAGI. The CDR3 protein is CASSNQGQGISPLHF. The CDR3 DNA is TGTGCCAGCAGCAATCAAGGACAGGGAATATCACCCCTCCACTTT.

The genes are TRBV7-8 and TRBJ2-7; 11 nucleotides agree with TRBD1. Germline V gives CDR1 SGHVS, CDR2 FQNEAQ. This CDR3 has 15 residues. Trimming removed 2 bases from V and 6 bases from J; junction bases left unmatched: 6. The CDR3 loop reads CASSLRGQGVFEQYF. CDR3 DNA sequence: TGTGCCAGCAGCTTAAGGGGACAGGGGGTTTTCGAGCAGTACTTC. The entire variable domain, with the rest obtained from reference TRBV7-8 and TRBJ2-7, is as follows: GAGVSQSPRYKVAKRGQDVALRCDPISGHVSLFWYQQALGQGPEFLTYFQNEAQLDKSGLPSDRFFAERPEGSVSTLKIQRTQQEDSAVYLCASSLRGQGVFEQYFGPGTRLTVT.

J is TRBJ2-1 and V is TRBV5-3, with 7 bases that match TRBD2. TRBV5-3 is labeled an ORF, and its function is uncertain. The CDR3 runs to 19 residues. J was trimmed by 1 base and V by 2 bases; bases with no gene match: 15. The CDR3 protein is CARSFPPGGSGWSYNEQFF. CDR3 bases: TGTGCCAGAAGCTTCCCTCCCGGGGGGAGCGGATGGTCCTACAATGAGCAGTTCTTC.

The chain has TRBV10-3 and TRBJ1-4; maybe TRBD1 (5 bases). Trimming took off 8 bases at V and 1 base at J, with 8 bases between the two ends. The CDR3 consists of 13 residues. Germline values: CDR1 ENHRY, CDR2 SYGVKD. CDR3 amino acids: CAIRGGTNEKLFF. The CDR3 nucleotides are TGTGCCATCCGCGGGGGAACTAATGAAAAACTGTTTTTT.

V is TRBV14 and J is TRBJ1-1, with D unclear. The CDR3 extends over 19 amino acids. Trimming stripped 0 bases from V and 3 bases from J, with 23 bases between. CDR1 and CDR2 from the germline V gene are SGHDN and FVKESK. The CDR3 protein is CASSQDKLTGRRGDTEAFF. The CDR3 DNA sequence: TGTGCCAGCAGCCAAGATAAATTGACCGGGCGGCGGGGTGACACTGAAGCTTTCTTT. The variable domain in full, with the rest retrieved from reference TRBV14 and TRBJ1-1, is EAGVTQFPSHSVIEKGQTVTLRCDPISGHDNLYWYRRVMGKEIKFLLHFVKESKQDESGMPNNRFLAERTGGTYSTLKVQPAELEDSGVYFCASSQDKLTGRRGDTEAFFGQGTRLTVV.

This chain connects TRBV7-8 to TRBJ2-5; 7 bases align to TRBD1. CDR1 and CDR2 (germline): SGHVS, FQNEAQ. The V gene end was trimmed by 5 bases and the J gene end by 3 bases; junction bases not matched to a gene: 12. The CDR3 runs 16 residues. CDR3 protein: CASSTNPTGRKETQYF. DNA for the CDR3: TGTGCCAGCAGCACAAACCCGACAGGGAGAAAAGAGACCCAGTACTTC.

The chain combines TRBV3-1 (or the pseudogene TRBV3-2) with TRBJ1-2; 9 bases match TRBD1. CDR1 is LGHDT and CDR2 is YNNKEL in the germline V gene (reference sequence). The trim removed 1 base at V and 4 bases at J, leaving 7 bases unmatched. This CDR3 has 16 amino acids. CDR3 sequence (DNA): TGTGCCAGCAGCCAAGTCGGGACAGGGCGCGGCTATGGCTACACCTTC. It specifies CASSQVGTGRGYGYTF.

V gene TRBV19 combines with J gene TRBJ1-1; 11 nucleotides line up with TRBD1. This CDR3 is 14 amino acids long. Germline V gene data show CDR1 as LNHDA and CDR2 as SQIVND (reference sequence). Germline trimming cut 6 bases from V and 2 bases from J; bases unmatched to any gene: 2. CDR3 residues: CASRDRGHNTEAFF. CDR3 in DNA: TGTGCCAGTAGGGACAGGGGGCATAACACTGAAGCTTTCTTT. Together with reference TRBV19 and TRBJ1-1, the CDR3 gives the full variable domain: DGGITQSPKYLFRKEGQNVTLSCEQNLNHDAMYWYRQDPGQGLRLIYYSQIVNDFQKGDIAEGYSVSREKKESFPLTVTSAQKNPTAFYLCASRDRGHNTEAFFGQGTRLTVV.

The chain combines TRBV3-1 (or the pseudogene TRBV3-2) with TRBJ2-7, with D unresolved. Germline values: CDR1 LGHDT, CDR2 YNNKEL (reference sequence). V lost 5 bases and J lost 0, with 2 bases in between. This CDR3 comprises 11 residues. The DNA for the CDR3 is TGTGCCAGCAGCTACTCCTACGAGCAGTACTTC. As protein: CASSYSYEQYF.

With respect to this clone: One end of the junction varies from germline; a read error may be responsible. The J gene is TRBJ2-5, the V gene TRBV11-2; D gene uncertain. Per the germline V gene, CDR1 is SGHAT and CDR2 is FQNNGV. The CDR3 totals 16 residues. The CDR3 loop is CASTLHLGLADKTQYF. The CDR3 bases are TGTGCCAGCACCTTACACCTCGGTCTGGCCGACAAGACCCAGTACTTC.

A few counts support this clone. The CDR3 sequence is CASSALGDTQYF. The CDR3, as DNA: TGTGCCAGCAGTGCCCTAGGAGATACGCAGTATTTT. V gene TRBV25-1 combines with J gene TRBJ2-3; D is unresolved. The CDR3 covers 12 residues. V was trimmed by 4 bases and J by 5 bases, leaving 7 bases between them. Per germline, CDR1 MGHDK and CDR2 SYGVNS.

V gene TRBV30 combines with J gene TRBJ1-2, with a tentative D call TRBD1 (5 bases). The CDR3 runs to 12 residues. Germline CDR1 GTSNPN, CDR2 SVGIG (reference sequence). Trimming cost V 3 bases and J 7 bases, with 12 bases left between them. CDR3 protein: CAWSWGVGGYTF. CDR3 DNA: TGTGCCTGGAGCTGGGGGGTTGGTGGCTACACCTTC.

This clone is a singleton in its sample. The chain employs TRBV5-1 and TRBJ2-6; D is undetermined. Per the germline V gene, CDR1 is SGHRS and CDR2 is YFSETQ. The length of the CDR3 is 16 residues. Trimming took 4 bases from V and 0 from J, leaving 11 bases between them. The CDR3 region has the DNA TGCGCCAGCAGCGCAGAACGGAGCTCTGGGGCCAACGTCCTGACTTTC. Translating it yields CASSAERSSGANVLTF.

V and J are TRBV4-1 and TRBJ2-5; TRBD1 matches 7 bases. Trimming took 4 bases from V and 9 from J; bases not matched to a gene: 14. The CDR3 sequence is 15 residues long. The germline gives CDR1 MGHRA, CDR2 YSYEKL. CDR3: CASSRGDSSTRAQYF. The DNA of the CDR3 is TGCGCCAGCAGCCGAGGGGACAGCTCAACGAGGGCCCAGTACTTC.

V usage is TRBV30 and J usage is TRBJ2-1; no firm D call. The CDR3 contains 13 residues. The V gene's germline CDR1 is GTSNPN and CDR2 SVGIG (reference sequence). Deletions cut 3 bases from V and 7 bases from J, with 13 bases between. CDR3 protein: CAWSLSRKNEQFF. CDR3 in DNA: TGTGCCTGGAGCCTCAGCAGGAAGAATGAGCAGTTCTTC.

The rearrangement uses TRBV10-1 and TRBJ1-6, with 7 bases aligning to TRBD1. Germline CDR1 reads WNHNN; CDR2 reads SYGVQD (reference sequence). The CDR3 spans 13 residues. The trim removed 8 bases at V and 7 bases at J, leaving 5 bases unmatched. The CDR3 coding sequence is TGCGCCAGCCGCCGGGACAGCAATTCACCCCTCCACTTT. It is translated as CASRRDSNSPLHF.

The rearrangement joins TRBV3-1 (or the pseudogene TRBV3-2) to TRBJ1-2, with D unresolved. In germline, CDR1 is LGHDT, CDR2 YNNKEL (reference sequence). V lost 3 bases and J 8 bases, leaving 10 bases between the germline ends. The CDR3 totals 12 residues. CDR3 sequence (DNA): TGTGCCAGCAGCCATACCCCGGGAGGCTACACCTTC. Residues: CASSHTPGGYTF.

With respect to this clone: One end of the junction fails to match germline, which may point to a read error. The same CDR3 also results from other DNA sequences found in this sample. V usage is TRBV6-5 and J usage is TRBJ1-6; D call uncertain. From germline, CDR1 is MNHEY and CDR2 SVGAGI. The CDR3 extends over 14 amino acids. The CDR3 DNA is TGCGCCAGCAGTTCGAGAGGGAGGAATTCACCCCTCCACTTT. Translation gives CASSSRGRNSPLHF.

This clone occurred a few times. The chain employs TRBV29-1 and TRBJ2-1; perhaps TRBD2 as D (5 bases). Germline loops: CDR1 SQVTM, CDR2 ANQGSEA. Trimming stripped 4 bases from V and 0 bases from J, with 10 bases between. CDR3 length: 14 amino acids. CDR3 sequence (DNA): TGCAGCGTTGTGCTGGGGAGCTCCTACAATGAGCAGTTCTTC. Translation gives CSVVLGSSYNEQFF.